What follows is one T cell receptor beta chain and its context. Other nucleotide sequences from this sample produce the same CDR3. Each participant's cohort was designated according to participant-reported clinical history. How the authors handled the data: Amplification of reference gene primers provided the estimated nucleated cell counts. The table came from immunoSEQ multiplex PCR; TCRdb's copy has only in-frame clones and leaves some out. V, J and clone size were drawn from that table, and D and trimming were deduced from the DNA. The sample holds under 200,000 clones; about 86% are singletons and the top ten take 3.6%. The sample originates from a study of blood T cell repertoires in COVID-19. This TCR derives from a woman aged 50 to 60 in a cohort exposed to, infected with or recovered from COVID-19 (not recorded which). The specimen was PBMCs or T cells enriched from blood (not recorded which).

The DNA of the CDR3 is TGTGCCAGTAGTGTCGCTAGCGGAACCACCTACGAGCAGTACTTC. It codes for CASSVASGTTYEQYF. V is TRBV19 and J is TRBJ2-7, with 7 bases matching TRBD2. Trimming at V came to 5 bases and at J to 2 bases, leaving 9 bases not matched to a gene. There are 15 residues in the CDR3. From germline, CDR1 is LNHDA and CDR2 SQIVND (reference sequence).